This T cell receptor beta chain was found in a study of OX40 agonist ivuxolimab in advanced cancers. J gave up 7 bases and V 2 bases, and 10 bases lay outside the gene matches. The length of the CDR3 is 16 residues. The germline CDR1 and CDR2 sequences are MDHEN and SYDVKM. Repertoires were generated with immunoSEQ multiplex PCR, while TCRdb's copy carries only in-frame clones and drops some. The table lists approximately 80,000 clones, around 90% of them singletons. The J gene is TRBJ1-4, the V gene TRBV28, with 7 bases identical to TRBD1. The receptor comes from an adult with an advanced solid tumor such as melanoma, head and neck, liver or kidney cancer. This specimen consisted of CD4+ or CD8+ T cells sorted from blood, obtained in a trial of the OX40 agonist ivuxolimab. CDR3 region: CASSLPRDSVSEKLFF. The CDR3 nucleotides are TGTGCCAGCAGTTTACCTCGGGACAGCGTGTCTGAAAAACTGTTTTTT.